This entry features one T cell receptor (beta chain) sequence. Germline V gene sequence: CDR1 LNHDA, CDR2 SQIVND (reference sequence). V lost 6 bases and J 2 bases, leaving 13 bases between the germline ends. CDR3 size: 15 residues. This sample stems from a study of cytomegalovirus exposure and HLA in healthy donors. The PCR ran on 60 Vbeta and 13 Jbeta primers. Produced via immunoSEQ multiplex PCR; TCRdb's table is partial and in-frame only. The sample holds some 130,000 clones, roughly 85% seen once. The chain combines TRBV19 with TRBJ1-4; D is unresolved. Material: PBMCs. The sequence derives from a man between 35 and 55 years old in good health and CMV-seropositive. This CDR3 reads CASSPLPGTNEKLFF. DNA of the CDR3: TGTGCCAGTAGCCCCCTCCCGGGGACTAATGAAAAACTGTTTTTT.